A selection of T cell receptor beta chains follows, all from one sample in a study of cytomegalovirus exposure and HLA in healthy donors. The assay was immunoSEQ multiplex PCR, and TCRdb's table has in-frame clones only and misses some. Found here are 150,000 to 180,000 clones, about 68% of them singletons; the top ten hold around 2.3%. The sample comprised PBMCs. Receptor source: a man under 40 in good health and CMV-seronegative. CDR3s include the opening cysteine and the closing phenylalanine or tryptophan. A D gene is named only where the DNA matches it firmly. Size is stated for part of the rows, as once, few or many counts, or as a class when the clone is expanded.

CASSLELNQPQHF TGCGCCAGCAGCTTGGAGCTAAATCAGCCCCAGCATTTT NA TRBJ1-5 TRBV5-1 NA
CASSIQGAGSSYNEQFF TGTGCCAGTAGTATTCAGGGCGCCGGGAGCTCCTACAATGAGCAGTTCTTC NA TRBJ2-1 TRBV19 NA
CASSSSTSGDTGELFF TGTGCCAGCAGCTCCTCGACTAGCGGGGACACCGGGGAGCTGTTTTTT TRBD2 TRBJ2-2 TRBV5-6 NA
CASRVPGLYNEQFF TGTGCCAGCAGAGTTCCGGGACTCTACAATGAGCAGTTCTTC NA TRBJ2-1 TRBV6-6 NA
CASSLAGGGSYEQYF TGTGCCAGCAGCTTAGCTGGCGGGGGCTCCTACGAGCAGTACTTC TRBD2 TRBJ2-7 TRBV7-2 NA
CASSPGQAYNEQFF TGTGCCAGCAGTCCGGGACAGGCCTACAATGAGCAGTTCTTC TRBD1 TRBJ2-1 TRBV2 NA
CASSFTSGDNEQFF TGTGCCAGCAGCTTTACATCGGGGGACAATGAGCAGTTCTTC NA TRBJ2-1 TRBV7-9 NA
CASSLALADEQFF TGTGCCAGCAGCTTGGCGCTAGCGGATGAGCAGTTCTTC TRBD2 TRBJ2-1 TRBV5-4 NA
CASSPGGGTVNEKLFF TGCGCCAGCAGCCCAGGCGGCGGGACAGTTAATGAAAAACTGTTTTTT TRBD1 TRBJ1-4 TRBV4-1 NA
CASSLLSGNEQFF TGTGCCAGTAGTCTGCTTAGCGGGAATGAGCAGTTCTTC TRBD2 TRBJ2-1 TRBV19 NA
CAWSFDWDYGYPF TGTGCCTGGAGCTTCGATTGGGACTATGGCTACCCCTTC NA TRBJ1-2 TRBV30 NA
CASSPSGSGVHEQYF TGTGCCAGCAGCCCCTCGGGGTCAGGGGTCCACGAGCAGTACTTC NA TRBJ2-7 TRBV9 once
CASSEWRGNEQFF TGTGCCAGCAGTGAATGGAGGGGCAATGAGCAGTTCTTC NA TRBJ2-1 TRBV6-1 NA
CASSPVGRGAITDTQYF TGTGCCAGCAGCCCCGTAGGGCGGGGGGCTATCACAGATACGCAGTATTTT TRBD2 TRBJ2-3 TRBV7-9 once
CASSQDRDQSPLHF TGCGCCAGCAGCCAGGACAGGGACCAGTCACCCCTCCACTTT TRBD1 TRBJ1-6 TRBV4-1 NA
CASSQEARKRTEAFF TGCGCCAGCAGCCAAGAAGCCCGGAAGCGGACTGAAGCTTTCTTT NA TRBJ1-1 TRBV4-3 NA
CASWDRVGGSAFF TGTGCCAGTTGGGACAGGGTTGGCGGTTCGGCTTTCTTT TRBD1 TRBJ1-1 TRBV19 few
CASSFRTSGGFMDGQFF TGTGCCAGCAGTTTCAGGACTAGCGGGGGGTTTATGGATGGGCAGTTCTTC TRBD2 TRBJ2-1 TRBV5-4 NA
CASSVGTGHRIPGANVLTF TGTGCCAGCAGCGTCGGGACAGGGCACCGCATTCCTGGGGCCAACGTCCTGACTTTC TRBD1 TRBJ2-6 TRBV9 NA
CSARDTEAFF TGCAGCGCACGGGACACTGAAGCTTTCTTT NA TRBJ1-1 TRBV29-1 NA
CASRLARTSTDTQYF TGTGCCAGCAGACTAGCGCGAACCAGCACAGATACGCAGTATTTT TRBD2 TRBJ2-3 TRBV7-2 NA
CAISERQGVAGYTF TGTGCCATCAGTGAGAGACAGGGGGTGGCTGGCTACACCTTC TRBD1 TRBJ1-2 TRBV10-3 NA
CASSSGQGATGGANVLTF TGTGCCAGCAGCTCCGGACAGGGGGCTACGGGTGGGGCCAACGTCCTGACTTTC TRBD1 TRBJ2-6 TRBV11-2 NA
CASSFVLADQETQYF TGTGCCAGCAGTTTCGTCCTAGCGGACCAAGAGACCCAGTACTTC TRBD2 TRBJ2-5 TRBV28 NA
CASSGQGSAEQYF TGCGCCAGCTCCGGACAGGGTTCGGCCGAGCAGTACTTC TRBD1 TRBJ2-7 TRBV5-1 NA
CASSPAGQGRGGYTF TGCGCCAGCAGCCCAGCGGGACAGGGAAGGGGTGGCTACACCTTC TRBD1 TRBJ1-2 TRBV4-1 NA
CASSPGQGAEKLFF TGTGCCAGCAGCCCGGGACAGGGCGCTGAAAAACTGTTTTTT TRBD1 TRBJ1-4 TRBV7-6 NA
CASSSGGGTEAFF TGTGCCAGCAGCTCGGGTGGGGGGACTGAAGCTTTCTTT NA TRBJ1-1 TRBV7-9 once
CASIQSGAGYGSPLHF TGTGCCAGCATTCAATCAGGGGCAGGGTACGGATCACCCCTCCACTTT NA TRBJ1-6 TRBV6-6 once
CATRTAGNTIYF TGTGCCACAAGGACAGCGGGAAACACCATATATTTT NA TRBJ1-3 TRBV19 NA
CASSLGRGKLFF TGTGCCAGCAGCTTAGGGAGGGGAAAACTGTTTTTT NA TRBJ1-4 TRBV5-6 NA
CASSLVDRGQGEKLFF TGTGCCAGCAGCTTAGTGGACAGGGGGCAAGGGGAAAAACTGTTTTTT TRBD1 TRBJ1-4 TRBV7-2 few
CSPGALHF TGCAGCCCCGGGGCCCTCCACTTT NA TRBJ1-6 TRBV20-1 few
CASSFLQGEQFF TGTGCCAGCAGCTTCCTACAGGGTGAGCAGTTCTTC NA TRBJ2-1 TRBV7-8 NA